This T cell receptor beta chain was documented in a study of radiotherapy plus CTLA-4 blockade in lung cancer. Overall study context: 15% to 20% of patients responded objectively, and approximately 31% achieved disease control. Study-wide findings and caveats: Alongside interferon-beta, early blood T cell clone dynamics were reportedly the best predictor of response. TCR clones of tumor origin grew in blood after radiotherapy plus ipilimumab.

Sequenced by immunoSEQ multiplex PCR; TCRdb stores in-frame clones only, minus some. Here the sample spans over 75,000 clones, 80% to 85% being singletons. On this clone itself: What it recognizes is unknown.

Lung cancer patients with chemo-refractory metastatic non-small-cell disease were given focal radiation plus CTLA-4 blockade with ipilimumab. The trim removed 4 bases at V and 2 bases at J, leaving 7 bases unmatched. Per the germline V gene, CDR1 is MNHNS and CDR2 is SASEGT. The CDR3 spans 16 residues. The sequencing here drew on peripheral blood, taken from a patient treated with radiotherapy plus ipilimumab. The TCR sequence derives from a human donor with non-small cell lung cancer who had stable disease on radiotherapy plus ipilimumab. The rearrangement joins TRBV6-1 to TRBJ1-4; 7 bases match TRBD1. The chain's CDR3 is CASSGQGIVTNEKLFF. The CDR3 DNA reads TGTGCCAGCAGTGGACAGGGCATAGTGACTAATGAAAAACTGTTTTTT.